The present T cell receptor (beta chain) was sequenced within a study of T cells in localized non-small cell lung cancer. Using immunoSEQ multiplex PCR, the repertoire was profiled, and TCRdb retains in-frame clones only, with some absent. The table records nearly 25,000 clones, 92% of them present only once. CDR1 and CDR2 (germline): LNHDA, SQIVND (reference sequence). This CDR3 is 12 amino acids long. V was pared by 8 bases and J by 4 bases, with 11 bases between. This clone was counted between two and nine times. This sequence joins TRBV19 and TRBJ1-1, with D hard to call. This material consisted of peripheral blood, taken before any cancer treatment. This TCR was sampled from a woman aged 40-69 years with stage I lung adenocarcinoma. CDR3 nucleotide sequence: TGTGCCAGTTCCACTATAGGCACTGAAGCTTTCTTT. Translated: CASSTIGTEAFF.